This note documents a single T cell receptor (beta chain) sequence. As yet, its antigen is unknown. The data were produced by immunoSEQ multiplex PCR, yet TCRdb's version contains in-frame clones alone and is incomplete. The sample yields 130,000 to 150,000 clones, 90% to 95% seen once. This record belongs to a study of T cell responses to AZD1222 COVID-19 vaccine. Overall study findings and caveats: Nearly half of unique spike-specific TCRs reportedly avoided B.1.351 and B.1.1.7 mutated regions.

The CDR3 is 16 amino acids. Germline CDR1 MNHEY, CDR2 SVGEGT. Unmatched junction bases numbered 2, after V lost 2 bases and J lost 2 bases. The source of this sequence is an adult who had recovered from COVID-19. This chain uses TRBV6-2 or TRBV6-3 with TRBJ2-1, with TRBD2 matching over 11 bases. The input for sequencing was peripheral blood, taken after recovery from COVID-19. The DNA for the CDR3 is TGTGCCAGCAGTTACCCTAGCGGGAGGACCTACAATGAGCAGTTCTTC. Protein sequence: CASSYPSGRTYNEQFF.